The TCR beta chain described here comes from a study of blood T cell repertoires in COVID-19. V lost 1 base and J lost 5, with 13 bases in between. This CDR3 spans 15 amino acids. Looked up from germline, CDR1 is MNHNS and CDR2 is SASEGT. Libraries were prepared by immunoSEQ multiplex PCR; TCRdb keeps only in-frame clonotypes and omits some of them. The top ten clones hold roughly 9.8% of a sample with about 250,000 clones, roughly 80% of them seen once. This clone was counted once. The specimen sequenced was peripheral blood. The V gene is TRBV6-1, the J gene TRBJ2-3; D possibly corresponds to TRBD2 (6 bases). The TCR was taken from a man at least 80 years old with acute or convalescent COVID-19. CDR3 bases: TGTGCCAGCAGTGAAGTAGGCGGGCGGGGAGATACGCAGTATTTT. Amino acids: CASSEVGGRGDTQYF.